Listed below are T cell receptor beta chains from one sample, sequenced in a study of CD8 T cells in ankylosing spondylitis. One entry per CDR3 protein, called by TCRdb with MiXCR from the 5' RACE reads. This sample carries approximately 260,000 distinct CDR3 sequences, over 8.5% of them seen once, and the ten largest clones take about 6.8%. What was sequenced was blood, either unsorted or a sorted T cell fraction (not recorded which). These receptors were taken from a male donor with ankylosing spondylitis or in good health (not recorded which). Each CDR3 is given with its conserved first and last residue. A D gene is named only where the DNA matches it firmly. The size entry is marked missing in some rows and otherwise reads once, few, many or a size class.

V	J	D	size	length	DNA	CDR3
TRBV12-3/TRBV12-4	TRBJ2-5	TRBD1	many	14	TGTGCCAGCAGTTCGGGACAGGGAAAGGAGACCCAGTACTTC	CASSSGQGKETQYF
TRBV29-1	TRBJ2-3	-	many	15	TGCAGCGTTGAAGACGGGACGGCCTCCCTAGATACGCAGTATTTT	CSVEDGTASLDTQYF
TRBV30	TRBJ2-7	-	-	16	TGTGCCTGGAGTATCCCGAGGGACAACCTCCGATACGAGCAGTACTTC	CAWSIPRDNLRYEQYF
TRBV11-2	TRBJ1-1	-	-	15	TGTGCCAGCAGCCATCTTAAGGGCCTAAAGCCCGTGGCTTTCTTT	CASSHLKGLKPVAFF
TRBV4-3	TRBJ1-4	-	-	16	TGCGCCAGCAGCCAAGATTTTCCACGGACGGAGGAAAAACTGTTTTTT	CASSQDFPRTEEKLFF
TRBV5-4	TRBJ2-2	TRBD2	many	16	TGTGCCAGCAGCTTGGCGGCTAGCGGGCCCACCGGGGAGCTGTTTTTT	CASSLAASGPTGELFF
TRBV7-2	TRBJ1-3	-	many	14	TGTGCCAGCAGCTTCCAGGGTACAGGAAACACCATATATTTT	CASSFQGTGNTIYF
TRBV19	TRBJ2-1	TRBD2	many	13	TGTGCCAGTAGGGGAGGGGCGTCGGTTGAGCAGTTCTTC	CASRGGASVEQFF
TRBV10-3	TRBJ2-1	-	many	14	TGTGCCATCAGTGAACAGGGAGGAGGCAATGAGCAGTTCTTC	CAISEQGGGNEQFF
TRBV6-5	TRBJ1-1	-	many	15	TGTGCCAGCAGTTACCCCGGATCCGGGCACACTGAAGCTTTCTTT	CASSYPGSGHTEAFF
TRBV5-6	TRBJ1-1	TRBD1	many	14	TGTGCCAGCAGCTCCTACCCTGACAGGGTCGAAGCTTTCTTT	CASSSYPDRVEAFF
TRBV5-1	TRBJ1-2	-	many	15	TGCGCCAGCAGAACCGGACCGCAATCTAACTATGGCTACACCTTC	CASRTGPQSNYGYTF
TRBV27	TRBJ2-1	-	many	14	TGTGCCAGCGGCAGTCACGGGGTGGTGAATGAGCAGTTCTTC	CASGSHGVVNEQFF
TRBV5-6	TRBJ1-5	-	few	16	TGTGCCAGCAGCTTGGCGGGGGCTTGGGGGGATCAGCCCCAGCATTTT	CASSLAGAWGDQPQHF
TRBV7-8	TRBJ2-1	-	-	17	TGTGCCAGCAGCCTGTCGCGGGCATCTCAGAGTGACAATGAGCAGTTCTTC	CASSLSRASQSDNEQFF
TRBV20-1	TRBJ2-4	TRBD1	many	12	TGCAGTGCTGACAGGGGGCCAAACATTCAGTACTTC	CSADRGPNIQYF
TRBV20-1	TRBJ2-3	TRBD1	many	15	TGCAGTGCTAGGGGTACAGACAGGGGCACAGATACGCAGTATTTT	CSARGTDRGTDTQYF
TRBV20-1	TRBJ2-7	TRBD2	few	17	TGCAGTGCTTCCGGGACTAGCGGATCCACGAGGAACTACGAGCAGTACTTC	CSASGTSGSTRNYEQYF
TRBV7-2	TRBJ2-1	TRBD1	-	15	TGTGCCAGCAGCCGAGGGACAGGGGGATACAATGAGCAGTTCTTC	CASSRGTGGYNEQFF
TRBV20-1	TRBJ2-7	-	-	14	TGCAGTGCAGAGGGGCAGACTTCCTCTAGCGAGCAGTACTTC	CSAEGQTSSSEQYF
TRBV12-3/TRBV12-4	TRBJ2-1	-	many	14	TGTGCCAGCAGCCCCTTCGCCGAATACAATGAGCAGTTCTTC	CASSPFAEYNEQFF
TRBV5-1	TRBJ1-1	-	many	15	TGCGCCAGCAGGAAAGGGCACCAACCTCCCACTGAAGCTTTCTTT	CASRKGHQPPTEAFF
TRBV15	TRBJ2-4	-	many	15	TGTGCCACCAGCAGAGATCAGGGGGCCAAAAACATTCAGTACTTC	CATSRDQGAKNIQYF
TRBV7-2	TRBJ2-6	-	few	16	TGTGCCAGCAGCCCATCAACAGGGCCTGGGGCCAACGTCCTGACTTTC	CASSPSTGPGANVLTF
TRBV12-3/TRBV12-4	TRBJ1-4	-	many	15	TGTGCCAGCAGTCACACAGGCGCAACTAATGAAAAACTGTTTTTT	CASSHTGATNEKLFF
TRBV6-1	TRBJ1-1	-	-	13	TGTGCCAGCGCTAGGGGGGGGCGTACTGAAGCTTTCTTT	CASARGGRTEAFF
TRBV5-6	TRBJ1-3	-	many	16	TGTGCCAGCAGCTTGAGGGGGACGAGGTCTGGAAACACCATATATTTT	CASSLRGTRSGNTIYF
TRBV6-2/TRBV6-3	TRBJ2-7	-	few	12	TGTGCCAGCAGTCAACCTAGGGGCGAGCAGTACTTC	CASSQPRGEQYF
TRBV3-1	TRBJ1-1	TRBD1	many	14	TGTGCCAGCAGCCAAGTCCAGGGGGGCACTGAAGCTTTCTTT	CASSQVQGGTEAFF
TRBV6-1	TRBJ1-1	-	-	14	TGTGCCAGCAGTCCCCAACAGGGAGCCACTGAAGCTTTCTTT	CASSPQQGATEAFF
TRBV18	TRBJ2-1	TRBD2	many	14	TGTGCCAGCTCACGTCTAGCGGGAGTCAATGAGCAGTTCTTC	CASSRLAGVNEQFF
TRBV4-3	TRBJ2-7	-	many	15	TGCGCCAGCAGCCAAGATCGGGGTCCCTCCTACGAGCAGTACTTC	CASSQDRGPSYEQYF
TRBV20-1	TRBJ1-1	-	many	14	TGCAGTGCTAGAGATACAGCAATGAACACTGAAGCTTTCTTT	CSARDTAMNTEAFF
TRBV4-2	TRBJ2-5	-	-	14	TGTGCCAGCAGCCAAGATATGGAGGGAGAGACCCAGTACTTC	CASSQDMEGETQYF
TRBV3-1	TRBJ2-7	-	-	14	TGTGCCAGCAGCCAAGATCGACAGGTGTACGAGCAGTACTTC	CASSQDRQVYEQYF
TRBV6-1	TRBJ2-6	TRBD2	many	17	TGTGCCAGCAGCGGACTAGCGGGAGCATCCGGGGCCAACGTCCTGACTTTC	CASSGLAGASGANVLTF
TRBV2	TRBJ1-1	-	few	13	TGTGCCAGCGCACAGGCCCCGAACACTGAAGCTTTCTTT	CASAQAPNTEAFF
TRBV12-3/TRBV12-4	TRBJ2-3	TRBD1	many	15	TGTGCCAGCAGCCGGGCGGGACAGGTCCCAGATACGCAGTATTTT	CASSRAGQVPDTQYF
TRBV30	TRBJ2-3	TRBD1	-	14	TGTGCCTCGAGGACAGGGACCTTAGAGGATACGCAGTATTTT	CASRTGTLEDTQYF
TRBV5-1	TRBJ2-2	-	many	14	TGCGCCAGCAGCTTGATCGGGGACACCGGGGAGCTGTTTTTT	CASSLIGDTGELFF
TRBV5-1	TRBJ1-5	-	many	14	TGCGCCAGCAGCCCCGACGGGCCCAATCAGCCCCAGCATTTT	CASSPDGPNQPQHF
TRBV7-2	TRBJ2-2	TRBD1	few	15	TGTGCCAGCAGCCCCAGACAGGGACACACCGGGGAGCTGTTTTTT	CASSPRQGHTGELFF
TRBV7-8	TRBJ2-2	TRBD2	-	15	TGTGCCAGCAGCAGCGGGTTAGCGGGGCCCGGGGAGCTGTTTTTT	CASSSGLAGPGELFF